This TCR beta chain was retrieved from a study of CD8 T cells in ankylosing spondylitis (dated by TCRdb to 2016 to 2017). In terms of the full investigation: The study set out to find disease-linked TCR variants by profiling T cell receptor beta repertoires in ankylosing spondylitis patients and healthy donors. The whole study cohort included 90 to 120 healthy donors and around 25 ankylosing spondylitis patients. Peripheral blood was sampled, and synovial fluid was also collected from ankylosing spondylitis patients.

The CDR3 has 14 amino acids, counting the end cysteine and phenylalanine. Only the CDR3 part of the read is kept: 42 bases, read in frame from the first base. V loses 7 bases of germline sequence and J loses 0 bases, and the interval between the two ends is 10 bases. Summary of the overall study and its limitations: Blood from ankylosing spondylitis patients appeared to be characterized by a TCR beta motif composed of under 10 highly homologous amino acid variants. A CD8+ phenotype was shown by the disease-linked clones, which were found at relatively low frequencies in peripheral blood. According to the report, matched synovial fluid samples from ankylosing spondylitis patients were significantly enriched for the disease-linked clones. Some TCR beta motif variants had previously been reported in synovial fluid and blood of reactive arthritis patients, which suggested common disease-initiation mechanisms.

There are a few counts of this clonotype. Its antigen is not yet known. No base qualities exist here, and no much larger clone lies one base off it. TCRdb records Illumina HiSeq 2500 as the sequencer. TCR beta libraries were prepared by quantitative 5'-RACE with molecular barcodes. Turning to the authors' computational methods: A new computational method based on a probabilistic model of VDJ rearrangement was used to identify disease-linked TCR variants. TCRdb passed the public sequencing reads through fastp at Q25 and MiXCR, retaining productive beta sequences. For every CDR3 protein sequence, its rows merge into one entry that carries the most common genes and DNA. TCRdb, not the authors, supplied the V and J calls. The sample yields hundreds of thousands of distinct CDR3 sequences; 10% to 15% were counted once. The top ten hold just over 0.5% of the sample.

Sequencing was carried out using blood, either unsorted or a sorted T cell fraction (not recorded which). The sequence joins TRBV12-3 or TRBV12-4 to TRBJ1-5; matching of 5 bases hints at TRBD1 as the D gene. This clonotype was obtained from a male donor with ankylosing spondylitis. The CDR3 amino acid sequence is: CASTRGSSNQPQHF. The DNA sequence follows: TGTGCCAGCACCCGGGGCTCTAGCAATCAGCCCCAGCATTTT.